The T cell receptor (beta chain) under discussion was sequenced for a study of shared clonotypes between healthy human individuals. There are 13 residues in the CDR3. The trim removed 6 bases at V and 8 bases at J, leaving 6 bases unmatched. The germline CDR1 and CDR2 sequences are MNHNS and SASEGT. TCRdb keeps only in-frame clones here, not all; method: immunoSEQ multiplex PCR. The sample includes more than 1,200,000 clones, approximately 98.5% of them seen just once. It was into CD45RA+ naive and CD45RA-negative memory subsets that the CD4+ cells were split. Specimen: naive CD4+ T cells sorted from blood. Subset given: CD45RA+ positively selected. The V and J genes are TRBV6-1 and TRBJ2-7; 11 nucleotides line up with TRBD2. This TCR came from a man aged 25 to 40 in good health. CDR3 residues: CASRLGTSGKQYF. The DNA for the CDR3 is TGTGCCAGCAGATTAGGGACTAGCGGAAAGCAGTACTTC.